The 11 T cell receptor beta chains below all came from one sample that was sequenced in a study of shared clonotypes between healthy human individuals. As defined, naive CD8 cells were CD45RO-negative and positively selected for CCR7, with terminally differentiated effector memory CD45RA+ cells excluded. Profiling relied on immunoSEQ multiplex PCR, and the TCRdb table lists in-frame clones only, not all of them. The sample contains roughly 2,000,000 clones, around 96% of which appear only once. Sample: naive CD8+ T cells sorted from blood. The receptor set was obtained from a man between 18 and 35 years old in good health.

The chain uses TRBV27 and TRBJ2-7; D is possibly TRBD1 (6 bases). There are 13 residues in the CDR3. Trimming cost V 6 bases and J 1 base, with 10 bases left between them. CDR1 is MNHEY and CDR2 is SMNVEV in the germline V gene (reference sequence). Written as DNA, the CDR3 is TGTGCCAGCAGAATGACAGGTTCCTACGAGCAGTACTTC. Translation: CASRMTGSYEQYF.

V gene TRBV6-6 combines with J gene TRBJ1-5; 7 bases agree with TRBD1. Looked up from germline, CDR1 is MNHNY and CDR2 is SVGAGI (reference sequence). This CDR3 region has 14 residues. The trim removed 1 base at V and 5 bases at J, leaving 2 bases unmatched. CDR3: CASSYWQGDQPQHF. The CDR3 DNA follows: TGTGCCAGCAGTTACTGGCAGGGGGATCAGCCCCAGCATTTT.

This sequence joins TRBV11-2 and TRBJ2-1; the D gene is possibly TRBD1 (6 bases). The CDR3 covers 14 residues. Germline V gene data show CDR1 as SGHAT and CDR2 as FQNNGV. The V end was cut by 5 bases, the J end by 4 bases, with 12 bases between. In nucleotides, the CDR3 is TGTGCCAGCAGCGGAGAACAGGGATACAATGAGCAGTTCTTC. Translated: CASSGEQGYNEQFF.

The chain is built from TRBV7-9 and TRBJ2-7; 10 nucleotides align to TRBD2. The CDR3 totals 15 residues. CDR1 and CDR2 (germline): SEHNR, FQNEAQ (reference sequence). J was trimmed by 11 bases and V by 1 base; bases with no gene match: 11. CDR3 DNA sequence: TGTGCCAGCAGCTTAGAGGAGCGGGAGGGCCGTCAGGAGTACTTC. This gives the protein CASSLEEREGRQEYF. The whole variable domain, remainder taken from reference TRBV7-9 and TRBJ2-7, is DTGVSQNPRHKITKRGQNVTFRCDPISEHNRLYWYRQTLGQGPEFLTYFQNEAQLEKSRLLSDRFSAERPKGSFSTLEIQRTEQGDSAMYLCASSLEEREGRQEYFGPGTRLTVT.

The chain links TRBV10-3 to TRBJ2-7; no firm D call. Between the trimmed V and J ends, which lost 3 bases and 0 bases, there was a span of 12 bases. CDR1 and CDR2 (germline): ENHRY, SYGVKD. CDR3 size: 15 residues. This CDR3 reads CAISEVATGSYEQYF. The CDR3 DNA follows: TGTGCCATCAGTGAAGTAGCTACGGGCTCCTACGAGCAGTACTTC.

The chain couples TRBV7-3 to TRBJ2-7; TRBD2 might be the D (6 bases). CDR1 is SGHTA, CDR2 FQGTGA, per germline. The CDR3 length is 14 residues. V lost 5 bases and J 1 base, leaving 12 bases between the germline ends. The CDR3 protein is CASSLEEGSYEQYF. The CDR3 DNA reads as TGTGCCAGCAGCCTTGAGGAGGGTTCCTACGAGCAGTACTTC. The variable domain in full, with the rest retrieved from reference TRBV7-3 and TRBJ2-7, is GAGVSQTPSNKVTEKGKYVELRCDPISGHTALYWYRQSLGQGPEFLIYFQGTGAADDSGLPNDRFFAVRPEGSVSTLKIQRTERGDSAVYLCASSLEEGSYEQYFGPGTRLTVT.

This clone was observed once. The V and J genes are TRBV10-1 and TRBJ2-3, with D possibly matching TRBD2 (6 bases). CDR3 size: 14 residues. V lost 0 bases and J lost 4, with 8 bases in between. The germline CDR1 and CDR2 sequences are WNHNN and SYGVQD (reference sequence). The CDR3 DNA reads as TGCGCCAGCAGTGAGTCTGGAGGGGCAGATACGCAGTATTTT. Amino acids: CASSESGGADTQYF.

The chain recombines TRBV7-9 with TRBJ2-7, with TRBD1 matching 7 bases. The CDR3 contains 15 residues. The germline V gene encodes CDR1 SEHNR and CDR2 FQNEAQ (reference sequence). V lost 5 bases, J lost 5 bases, and 12 bases stayed unmatched. CDR3 amino acids: CASSPTGTAADEQYF. The CDR3 coding sequence is TGTGCCAGCAGCCCAACCGGGACAGCCGCCGACGAGCAGTACTTC.

Details on this clone: Other DNA variants within this sample encode the same CDR3. J is TRBJ2-2 and V is TRBV15; 7 nucleotides align to TRBD1. The CDR3 contains 14 residues. The junction had 5 bases not matched to a gene; V was cut back by 9 bases and J by 1 base. Germline V lookup: CDR1 LNHNV, CDR2 YYDKDF (reference sequence). The CDR3 nucleotides are TGTGCCACGTCCGGGACAGAGAACACCGGGGAGCTGTTTTTT. Amino acid sequence: CATSGTENTGELFF.

Regarding this clone: Germline and junction disagree at one end, which may indicate a read error. The CDR3 region is CASSGWVQNPGELFF. Here the CDR3 DNA reads TGTGCCAGCAGTGGTTGGGTTCAGAACCCCGGGGAGCTGTTTTTT. This chain connects TRBV6-1 to TRBJ2-2; D is ambiguous. CDR1 and CDR2 (germline): MNHNS, SASEGT. This CDR3 has 15 amino acids.

The V gene is TRBV19, the J gene TRBJ1-2; D is unclear. Trimming pared 3 bases from V and 2 bases from J, leaving 7 bases between. The V gene's germline CDR1 is LNHDA and CDR2 SQIVND (reference sequence). The CDR3 extends over 13 amino acids. In DNA form, the CDR3 reads TGTGCCAGTAGTATTCCACCGAACTATGGCTACACCTTC. It codes for CASSIPPNYGYTF.